This T cell receptor beta chain derives from a study of T cell repertoires in cytomegalovirus infection. Study-wide background: Based on public TCR beta signatures, there were indications of CMV infection and of a matching HLA type.

Trimming stripped 7 bases from V and 6 bases from J, with 21 bases between. The CDR3 is 15 residues long. CDR1 and CDR2 (germline): KGHDR, SFDVKD. From the reads, TCRdb called clonotypes with MiXCR, one entry per CDR3 protein. The sample yields hundreds of thousands of distinct CDR3 sequences, 15% to 20% seen once. The sample consisted of PBMCs. V usage is TRBV24-1 and J usage is TRBJ2-7; D is perhaps TRBD2 (6 bases). The TCR originated in a human donor in good health (CMV status not recorded). Some clones in this sample may be carry-over from other donors' samples. The CDR3 spells CATSETGTSRSEQYF. The CDR3 DNA follows: TGTGCCACCAGCGAAACCGGGACTTCTCGATCCGAGCAGTACTTC.